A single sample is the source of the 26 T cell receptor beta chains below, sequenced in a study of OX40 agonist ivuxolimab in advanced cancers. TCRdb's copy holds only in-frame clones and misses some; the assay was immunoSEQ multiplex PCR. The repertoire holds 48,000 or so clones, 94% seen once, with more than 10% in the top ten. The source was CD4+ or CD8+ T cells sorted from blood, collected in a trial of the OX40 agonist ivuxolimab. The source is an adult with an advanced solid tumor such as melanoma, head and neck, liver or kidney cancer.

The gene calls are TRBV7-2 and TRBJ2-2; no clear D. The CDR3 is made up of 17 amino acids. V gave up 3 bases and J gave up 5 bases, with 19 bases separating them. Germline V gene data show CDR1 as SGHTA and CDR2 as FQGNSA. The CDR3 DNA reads TGTGCCAGCAGCTTTGATCAAGACGTTTGGGATACCGGGGAGCTGTTTTTT. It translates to CASSFDQDVWDTGELFF.

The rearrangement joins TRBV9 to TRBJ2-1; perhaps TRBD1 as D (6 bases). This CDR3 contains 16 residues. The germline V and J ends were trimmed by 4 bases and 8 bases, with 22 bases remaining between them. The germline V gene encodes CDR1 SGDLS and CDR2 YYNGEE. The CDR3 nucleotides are TGTGCCAGCAGCCCCCCGGCAGGGGTAGATTGGGATGAGCAGTTCTTC. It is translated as CASSPPAGVDWDEQFF.

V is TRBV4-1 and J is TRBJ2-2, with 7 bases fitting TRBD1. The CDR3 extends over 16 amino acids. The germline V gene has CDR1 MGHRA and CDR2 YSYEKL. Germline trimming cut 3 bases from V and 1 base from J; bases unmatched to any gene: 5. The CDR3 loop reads CASSHISGGNTGELFF. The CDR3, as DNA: TGCGCCAGCAGCCACATATCAGGGGGGAACACCGGGGAGCTGTTTTTT.

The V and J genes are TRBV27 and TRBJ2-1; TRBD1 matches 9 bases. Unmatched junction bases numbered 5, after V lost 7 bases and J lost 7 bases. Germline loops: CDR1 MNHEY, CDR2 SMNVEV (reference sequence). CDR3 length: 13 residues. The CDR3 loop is CASTRGQGNEQFF. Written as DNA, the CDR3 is TGTGCCAGCACCCGAGGACAGGGGAATGAGCAGTTCTTC.

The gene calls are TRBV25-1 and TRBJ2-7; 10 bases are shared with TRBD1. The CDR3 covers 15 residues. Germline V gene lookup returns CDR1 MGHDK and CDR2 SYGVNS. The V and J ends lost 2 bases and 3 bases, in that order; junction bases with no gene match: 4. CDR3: CASSEGTGEVYEQYF. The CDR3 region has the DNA TGTGCCAGCAGTGAAGGGACAGGGGAAGTCTACGAGCAGTACTTC.

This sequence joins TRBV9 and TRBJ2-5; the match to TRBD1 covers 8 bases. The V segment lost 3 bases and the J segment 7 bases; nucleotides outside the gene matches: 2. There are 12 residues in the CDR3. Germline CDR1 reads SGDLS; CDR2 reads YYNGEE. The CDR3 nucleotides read TGTGCCAGCAGCGGTACAGGGGGGACCCAGTACTTC. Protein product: CASSGTGGTQYF.

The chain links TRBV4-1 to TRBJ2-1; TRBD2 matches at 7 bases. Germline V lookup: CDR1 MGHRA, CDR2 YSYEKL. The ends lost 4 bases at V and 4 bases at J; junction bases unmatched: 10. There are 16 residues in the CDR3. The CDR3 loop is CASSLRTGGPYNEQFF. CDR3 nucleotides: TGCGCCAGCAGCCTCCGGACGGGAGGCCCTTACAATGAGCAGTTCTTC.

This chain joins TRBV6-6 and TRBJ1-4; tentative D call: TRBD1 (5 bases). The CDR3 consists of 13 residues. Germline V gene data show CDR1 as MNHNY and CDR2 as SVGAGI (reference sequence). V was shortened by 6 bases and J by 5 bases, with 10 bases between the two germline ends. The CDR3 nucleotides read TGTGCCAGCAGACTTACAGGAAATGAAAAACTGTTTTTT. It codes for CASRLTGNEKLFF.

The CDR3 is CASSLRSWGRDGADTQYF. The CDR3 DNA reads as TGTGCCAGCAGCTTAAGGTCTTGGGGCAGGGACGGGGCAGATACGCAGTATTTT. The chain is built from TRBV7-2 and TRBJ2-3; D could derive from TRBD1 or TRBD2 (5 bases each). Trimming took 2 bases from V and 4 from J, leaving 22 bases between them. The CDR3 consists of 18 residues. Germline V lookup: CDR1 SGHTA, CDR2 FQGNSA.

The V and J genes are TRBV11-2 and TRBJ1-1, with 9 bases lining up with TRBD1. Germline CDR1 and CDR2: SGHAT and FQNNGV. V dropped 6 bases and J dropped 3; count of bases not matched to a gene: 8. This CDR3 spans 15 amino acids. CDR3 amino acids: CASRRYRGQDTEAFF. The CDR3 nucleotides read TGTGCCAGCAGACGCTACAGGGGGCAGGACACTGAAGCTTTCTTT.

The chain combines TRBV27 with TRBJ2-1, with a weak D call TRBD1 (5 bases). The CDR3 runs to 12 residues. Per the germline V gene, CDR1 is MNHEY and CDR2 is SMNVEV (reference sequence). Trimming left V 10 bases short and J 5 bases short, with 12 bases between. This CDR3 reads CAIKGVHNEQFF. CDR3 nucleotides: TGTGCCATCAAAGGGGTTCACAATGAGCAGTTCTTC.

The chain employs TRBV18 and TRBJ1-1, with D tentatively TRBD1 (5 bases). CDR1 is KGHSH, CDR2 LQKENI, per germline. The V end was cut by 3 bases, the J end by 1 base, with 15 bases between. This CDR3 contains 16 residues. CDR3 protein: CASSPRDLKTNTEAFF. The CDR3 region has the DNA TGTGCCAGCTCACCTAGGGACTTAAAAACGAACACTGAAGCTTTCTTT.

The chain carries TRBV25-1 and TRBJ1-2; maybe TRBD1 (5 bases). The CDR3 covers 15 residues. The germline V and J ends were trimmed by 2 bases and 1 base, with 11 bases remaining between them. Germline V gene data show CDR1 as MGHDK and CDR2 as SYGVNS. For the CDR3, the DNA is TGTGCCAGCAGTGAAGTAGGGGTAAATAACTATGGCTACACCTTC. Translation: CASSEVGVNNYGYTF.

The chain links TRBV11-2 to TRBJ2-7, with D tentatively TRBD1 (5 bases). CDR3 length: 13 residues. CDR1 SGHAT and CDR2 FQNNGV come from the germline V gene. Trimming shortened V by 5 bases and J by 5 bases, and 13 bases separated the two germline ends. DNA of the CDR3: TGTGCCAGCAGCCGGACACTACCCCACGAGCAGTACTTC. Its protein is CASSRTLPHEQYF.

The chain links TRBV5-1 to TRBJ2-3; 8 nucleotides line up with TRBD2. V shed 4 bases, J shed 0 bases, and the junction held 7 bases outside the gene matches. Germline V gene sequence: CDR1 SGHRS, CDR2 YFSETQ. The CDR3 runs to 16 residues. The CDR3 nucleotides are TGCGCCAGCAGCCTCGATAGCGGGAAAAGCACAGATACGCAGTATTTT. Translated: CASSLDSGKSTDTQYF.

The CDR3 coding sequence is TGTGCCAGCAGCTTAGCTTGGGTGCGGGGAGGGAACACTGAAGCTTTCTTT. Amino acids: CASSLAWVRGGNTEAFF. V gene TRBV11-2 combines with J gene TRBJ1-1; no clear D gene. This CDR3 spans 17 amino acids. V dropped 1 base and J dropped 1 base, with 16 bases sitting between them. Per germline, CDR1 SGHAT and CDR2 FQNNGV. Complete variable domain (other parts from reference TRBV11-2 and TRBJ1-1): EAGVAQSPRYKIIEKRQSVAFWCNPISGHATLYWYQQILGQGPKLLIQFQNNGVVDDSQLPKDRFSAERLKGVDSTLKIQPAKLEDSAVYLCASSLAWVRGGNTEAFFGQGTRLTVV.

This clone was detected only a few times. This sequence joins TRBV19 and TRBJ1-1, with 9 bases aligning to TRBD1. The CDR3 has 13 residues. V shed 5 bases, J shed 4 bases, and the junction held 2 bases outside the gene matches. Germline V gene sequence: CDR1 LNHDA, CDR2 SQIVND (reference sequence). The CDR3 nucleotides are TGTGCCAGTAGTGCGACAGGGGGCACTGAAGCTTTCTTT. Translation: CASSATGGTEAFF.

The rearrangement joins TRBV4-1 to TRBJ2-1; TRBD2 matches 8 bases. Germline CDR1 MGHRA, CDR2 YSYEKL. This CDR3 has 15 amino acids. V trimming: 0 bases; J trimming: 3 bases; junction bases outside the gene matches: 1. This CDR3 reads CASSQDGTSYNEQFF. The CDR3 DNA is TGCGCCAGCAGCCAAGATGGGACTAGCTACAATGAGCAGTTCTTC.

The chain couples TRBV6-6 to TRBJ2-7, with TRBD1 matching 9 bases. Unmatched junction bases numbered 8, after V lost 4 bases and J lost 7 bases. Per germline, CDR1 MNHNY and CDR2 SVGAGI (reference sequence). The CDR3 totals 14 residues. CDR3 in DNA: TGTGCCAGCAGTTTGTGGACAGGGGAAGGTGAGCAGTACTTC. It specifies CASSLWTGEGEQYF.

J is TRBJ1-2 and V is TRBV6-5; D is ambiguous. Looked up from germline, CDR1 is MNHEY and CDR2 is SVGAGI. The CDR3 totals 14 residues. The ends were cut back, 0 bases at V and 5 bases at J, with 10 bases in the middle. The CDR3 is CASSYSRVSYGYTF. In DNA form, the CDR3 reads TGTGCCAGCAGTTACTCGAGAGTGTCGTATGGCTACACCTTC.

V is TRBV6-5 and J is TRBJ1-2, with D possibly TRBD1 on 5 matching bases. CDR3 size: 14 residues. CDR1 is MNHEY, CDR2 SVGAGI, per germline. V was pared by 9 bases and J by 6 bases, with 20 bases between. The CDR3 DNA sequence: TGTGCCAGTTCGACCAGGGTTTTGAACCATGGCTACACCTTC. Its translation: CASSTRVLNHGYTF.

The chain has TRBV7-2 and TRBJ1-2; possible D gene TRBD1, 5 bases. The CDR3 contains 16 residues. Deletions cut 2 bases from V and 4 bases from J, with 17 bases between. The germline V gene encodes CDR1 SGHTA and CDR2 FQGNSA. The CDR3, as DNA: TGTGCCAGCAGCTTAAGTTTCGGGCAGGGCTCCTATGGCTACACCTTC. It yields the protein CASSLSFGQGSYGYTF. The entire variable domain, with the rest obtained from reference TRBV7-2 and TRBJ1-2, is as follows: GAGVSQSPSNKVTEKGKDVELRCDPISGHTALYWYRQSLGQGLEFLIYFQGNSAPDKSGLPSDRFSAERTGGSVSTLTIQRTQQEDSAVYLCASSLSFGQGSYGYTFGSGTRLTVV.

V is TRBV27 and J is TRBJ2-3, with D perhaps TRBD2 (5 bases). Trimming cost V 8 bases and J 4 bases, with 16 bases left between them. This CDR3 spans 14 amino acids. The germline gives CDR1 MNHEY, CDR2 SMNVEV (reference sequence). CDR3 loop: CASSLRVGADTQYF. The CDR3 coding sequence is TGTGCCAGCTCCTTACGGGTCGGGGCAGATACGCAGTATTTT.

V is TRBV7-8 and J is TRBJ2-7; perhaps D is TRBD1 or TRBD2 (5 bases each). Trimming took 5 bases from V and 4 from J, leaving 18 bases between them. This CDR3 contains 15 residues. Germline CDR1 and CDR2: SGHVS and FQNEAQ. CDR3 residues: CASSPAGTAKYEQYF. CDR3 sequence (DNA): TGTGCCAGCAGCCCTGCCGGGACGGCAAAATACGAGCAGTACTTC.

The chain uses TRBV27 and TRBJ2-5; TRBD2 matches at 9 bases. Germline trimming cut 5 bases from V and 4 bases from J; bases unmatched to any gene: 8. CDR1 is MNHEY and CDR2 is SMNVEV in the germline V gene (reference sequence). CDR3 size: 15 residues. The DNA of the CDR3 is TGTGCCAGCAGTGTAATGGGACTAGCAGGAGAGACCCAGTACTTC. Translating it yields CASSVMGLAGETQYF.

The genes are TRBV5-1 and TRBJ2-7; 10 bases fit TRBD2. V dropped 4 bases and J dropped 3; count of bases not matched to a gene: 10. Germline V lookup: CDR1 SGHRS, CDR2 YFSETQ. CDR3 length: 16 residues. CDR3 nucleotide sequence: TGCGCCAGCAGCAGATCAGGGTTAGCGGGAGGCTACGAGCAGTACTTC. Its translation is CASSRSGLAGGYEQYF.